This TCR beta chain was retrieved from a study of T cell repertoires in cytomegalovirus infection. Study in general: An indication of both CMV infection and matching HLA type came from public TCR beta signatures.

TCRdb called the reads again in MiXCR, with one record for every CDR3 protein. The sample carries hundreds of thousands of distinct CDR3 sequences, 32% recorded once. This clonotype was recorded only once. Antigen: not known. The sequence came from a human donor in good health (CMV status not recorded). Some clones in this sample may be carry-over from other donors' samples. Source: cultured CD8+ T cells from PBMCs, taken from culture after CMV antigen stimulation.

The chain's CDR3 is CAIGLEEYEQYF. DNA for the CDR3: TGTGCCATCGGGCTGGAGGAATACGAGCAGTACTTC. V and J are TRBV10-3 and TRBJ2-7, with D possibly TRBD2 on 5 matching bases. The CDR3 is 12 residues long. With 8 bases removed from V and 4 bases from J, the gap between germline ends came to 12 bases. Germline CDR1 and CDR2: ENHRY and SYGVKD.